This T cell receptor beta chain was observed in a study of T cell clones after liver transplantation. General study findings and limits: In 5 of 8 subjects, circulating graft-donor-reactive CD4 TCRbeta sequences fell significantly after transplant.

Assay: immunoSEQ multiplex PCR; the TCRdb copy retains only in-frame clones and omits some. The table lists approximately 65,000 clones, about 92% of them singletons. For this clone: The antigen is undetermined.

Trimming took 7 bases from V and 7 from J; bases not matched to a gene: 4. The CDR3 contains 13 residues. From germline, CDR1 is LNHDA and CDR2 SQIVND (reference sequence). V gene TRBV19 combines with J gene TRBJ1-5; 10 positions match TRBD1. The sequences come from CD4+ T cells from blood, collected less than 28 months after liver transplant. The TCR comes from a human patient who received a liver transplant. Some of the T cells may derive from the graft donor. CDR3 region: CASTGQGSQPQHF. CDR3 DNA: TGTGCCAGTACGGGACAGGGGAGCCAGCCCCAGCATTTT.